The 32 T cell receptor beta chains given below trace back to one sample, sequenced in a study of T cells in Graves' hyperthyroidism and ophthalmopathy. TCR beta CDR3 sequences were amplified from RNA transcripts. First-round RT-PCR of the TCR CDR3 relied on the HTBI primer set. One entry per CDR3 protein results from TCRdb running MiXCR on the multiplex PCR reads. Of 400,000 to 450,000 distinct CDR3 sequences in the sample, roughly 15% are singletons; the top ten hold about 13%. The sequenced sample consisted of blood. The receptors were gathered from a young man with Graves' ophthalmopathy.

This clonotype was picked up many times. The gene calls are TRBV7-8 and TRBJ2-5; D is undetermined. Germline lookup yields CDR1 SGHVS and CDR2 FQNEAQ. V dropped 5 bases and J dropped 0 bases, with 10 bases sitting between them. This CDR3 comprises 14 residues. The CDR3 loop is CASSLGVYQETQYF. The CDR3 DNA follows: TGTGCCAGCAGCCTAGGCGTGTACCAAGAGACCCAGTACTTC. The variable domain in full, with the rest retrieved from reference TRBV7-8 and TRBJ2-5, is GAGVSQSPRYKVAKRGQDVALRCDPISGHVSLFWYQQALGQGPEFLTYFQNEAQLDKSGLPSDRFFAERPEGSVSTLKIQRTQQEDSAVYLCASSLGVYQETQYFGPGTRLLVL.

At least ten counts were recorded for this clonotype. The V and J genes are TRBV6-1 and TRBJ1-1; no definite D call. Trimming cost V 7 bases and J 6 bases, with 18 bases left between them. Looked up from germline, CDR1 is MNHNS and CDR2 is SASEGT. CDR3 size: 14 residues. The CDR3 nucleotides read TGTGCCAGCAAAGGACCAGGATTAACAGCTGAAGCTTTCTTT. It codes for CASKGPGLTAEAFF.

The CDR3 region has the DNA TGTGCCAGTAACCCGGGACATTCCGAGGAGACCCAGTACTTC. This encodes CASNPGHSEETQYF. The chain couples TRBV19 to TRBJ2-5, with D tentatively TRBD1 (6 bases). CDR3 length: 14 amino acids. The V end lost 7 bases, the J end lost 5 bases, and 17 bases lay between the germline ends. Per the germline V gene, CDR1 is LNHDA and CDR2 is SQIVND (reference sequence).

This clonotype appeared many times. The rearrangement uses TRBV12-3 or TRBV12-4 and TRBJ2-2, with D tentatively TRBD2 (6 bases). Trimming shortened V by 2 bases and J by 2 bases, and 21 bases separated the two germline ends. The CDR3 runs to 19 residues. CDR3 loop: CASSLLDPGFGTNTGELFF. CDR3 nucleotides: TGTGCCAGCAGTTTACTGGACCCAGGGTTTGGGACTAACACCGGGGAGCTGTTTTTT.

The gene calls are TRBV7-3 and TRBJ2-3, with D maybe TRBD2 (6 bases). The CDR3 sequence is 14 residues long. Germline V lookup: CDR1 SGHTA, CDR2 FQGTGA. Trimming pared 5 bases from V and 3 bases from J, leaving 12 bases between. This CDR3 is CASSVAAYTDTQYF. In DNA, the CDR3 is TGTGCCAGCAGCGTAGCGGCTTATACAGATACGCAGTATTTT.

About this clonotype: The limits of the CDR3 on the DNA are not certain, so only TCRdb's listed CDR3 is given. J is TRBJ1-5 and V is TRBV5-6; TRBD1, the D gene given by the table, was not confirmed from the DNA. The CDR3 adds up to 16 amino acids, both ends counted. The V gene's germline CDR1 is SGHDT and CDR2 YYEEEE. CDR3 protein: CASSFGPGAIGQPQHF.

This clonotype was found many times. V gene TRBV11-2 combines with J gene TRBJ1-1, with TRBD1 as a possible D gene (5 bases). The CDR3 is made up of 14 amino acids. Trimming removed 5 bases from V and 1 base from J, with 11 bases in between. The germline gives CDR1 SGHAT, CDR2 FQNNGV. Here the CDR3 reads CASSLLDRNTEAFF. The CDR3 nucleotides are TGTGCCAGCAGCCTACTCGACAGGAACACTGAAGCTTTCTTT.

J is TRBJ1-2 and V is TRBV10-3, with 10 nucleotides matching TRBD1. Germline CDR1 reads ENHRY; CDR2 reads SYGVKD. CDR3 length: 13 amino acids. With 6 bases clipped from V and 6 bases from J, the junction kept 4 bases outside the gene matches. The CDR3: CAIRYGQGDGYTF. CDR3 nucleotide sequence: TGTGCCATCAGATACGGACAGGGGGATGGCTACACCTTC.

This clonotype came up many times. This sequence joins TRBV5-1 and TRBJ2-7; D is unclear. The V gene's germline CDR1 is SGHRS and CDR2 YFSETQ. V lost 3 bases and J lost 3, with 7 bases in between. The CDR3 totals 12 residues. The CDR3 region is CASSYGVYEQYF. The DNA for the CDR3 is TGCGCCAGCAGCTATGGGGTCTACGAGCAGTACTTC.

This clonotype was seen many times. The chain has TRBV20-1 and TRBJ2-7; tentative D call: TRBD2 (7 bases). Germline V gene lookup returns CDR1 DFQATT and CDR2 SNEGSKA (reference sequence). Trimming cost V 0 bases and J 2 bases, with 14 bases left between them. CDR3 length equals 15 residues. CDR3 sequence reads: CSARDRAGAAYEQYF. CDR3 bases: TGCAGTGCTAGAGATCGGGCGGGGGCCGCCTACGAGCAGTACTTC.

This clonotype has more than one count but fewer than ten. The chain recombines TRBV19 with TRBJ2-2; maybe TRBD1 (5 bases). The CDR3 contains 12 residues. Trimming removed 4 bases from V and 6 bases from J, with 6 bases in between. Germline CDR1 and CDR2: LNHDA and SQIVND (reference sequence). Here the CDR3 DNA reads TGTGCCAGTAGTACCAGGGCCGGGGAGCTGTTTTTT. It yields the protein CASSTRAGELFF.

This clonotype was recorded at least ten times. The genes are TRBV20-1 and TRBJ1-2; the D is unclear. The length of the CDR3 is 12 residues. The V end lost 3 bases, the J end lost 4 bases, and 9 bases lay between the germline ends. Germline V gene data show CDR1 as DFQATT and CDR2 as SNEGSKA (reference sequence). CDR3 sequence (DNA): TGCAGTGCTAGCGCAGGTTCCTATGGCTACACCTTC. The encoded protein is CSASAGSYGYTF.

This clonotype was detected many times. CDR3 DNA: TGCGCCAGGATAACCGGGTCCTCACGCCCTAGCAATCAGCCCCAGCATTTT. It encodes CARITGSSRPSNQPQHF. This chain uses TRBV10-2 with TRBJ1-5, with D uncertain. The V end was cut by 9 bases, the J end by 0 bases, with 21 bases between. CDR3 length equals 17 residues. Germline V CDR1 and CDR2: WSHSY, SAAADI.

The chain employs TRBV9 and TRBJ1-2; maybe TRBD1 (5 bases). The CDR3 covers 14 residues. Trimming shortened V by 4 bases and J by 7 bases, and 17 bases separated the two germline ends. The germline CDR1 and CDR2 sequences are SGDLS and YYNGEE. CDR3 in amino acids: CASSLGTASLGYTF. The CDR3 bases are TGTGCCAGCAGCCTCGGGACCGCTAGTCTTGGCTACACCTTC.

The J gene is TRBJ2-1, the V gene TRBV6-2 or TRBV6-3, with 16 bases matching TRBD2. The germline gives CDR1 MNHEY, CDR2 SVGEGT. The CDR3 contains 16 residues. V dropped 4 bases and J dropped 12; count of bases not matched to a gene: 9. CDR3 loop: CASSSPGTSGGGWQFF. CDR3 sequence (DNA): TGTGCCAGCAGTTCACCCGGGACTAGCGGGGGGGGTTGGCAGTTCTTC.

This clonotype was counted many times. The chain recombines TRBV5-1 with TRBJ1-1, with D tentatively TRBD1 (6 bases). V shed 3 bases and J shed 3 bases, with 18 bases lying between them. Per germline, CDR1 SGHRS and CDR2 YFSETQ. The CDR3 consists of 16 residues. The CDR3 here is CASSSGAVPTDTEAFF. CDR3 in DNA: TGCGCCAGCAGCTCGGGGGCGGTGCCTACGGACACTGAAGCTTTCTTT.

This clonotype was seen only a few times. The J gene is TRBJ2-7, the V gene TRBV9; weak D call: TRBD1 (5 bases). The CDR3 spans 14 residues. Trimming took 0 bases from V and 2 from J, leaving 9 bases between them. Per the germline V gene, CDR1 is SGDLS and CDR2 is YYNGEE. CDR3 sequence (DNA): TGTGCCAGCAGCGTAGGCGCGGACACCTACGAGCAGTACTTC. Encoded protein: CASSVGADTYEQYF. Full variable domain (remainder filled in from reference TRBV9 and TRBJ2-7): DSGVTQTPKHLITATGQRVTLRCSPRSGDLSVYWYQQSLDQGLQFLIQYYNGEERAKGNILERFSAQQFPDLHSELNLSSLELGDSALYFCASSVGADTYEQYFGPGTRLTVT.

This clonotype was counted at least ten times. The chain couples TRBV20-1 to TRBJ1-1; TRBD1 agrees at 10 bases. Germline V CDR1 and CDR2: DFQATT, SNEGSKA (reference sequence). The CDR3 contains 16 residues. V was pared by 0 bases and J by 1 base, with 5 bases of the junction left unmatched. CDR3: CSARETGGYRNTEAFF. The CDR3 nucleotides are TGCAGTGCTAGAGAGACAGGGGGCTACCGGAACACTGAAGCTTTCTTT.

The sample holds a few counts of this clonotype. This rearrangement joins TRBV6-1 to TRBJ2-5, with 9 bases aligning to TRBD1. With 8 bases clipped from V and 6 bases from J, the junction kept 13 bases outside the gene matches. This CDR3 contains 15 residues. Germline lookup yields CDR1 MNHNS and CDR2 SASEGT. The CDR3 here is CASGVGQGIGKTQYF. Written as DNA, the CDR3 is TGTGCCAGCGGGGTAGGACAGGGGATTGGGAAGACCCAGTACTTC.

DNA for the CDR3: TGTGCCAGCAGCGTCTGGACAGGGATTATTAGCGCAGATACGCAGTATTTT. This sequence encodes CASSVWTGIISADTQYF. The chain is built from TRBV9 and TRBJ2-3, with TRBD1 matching 8 bases. V lost 2 bases to trimming and J lost 4 bases; unmatched junction nucleotides: 12. Germline lookup yields CDR1 SGDLS and CDR2 YYNGEE. This CDR3 has 17 residues.

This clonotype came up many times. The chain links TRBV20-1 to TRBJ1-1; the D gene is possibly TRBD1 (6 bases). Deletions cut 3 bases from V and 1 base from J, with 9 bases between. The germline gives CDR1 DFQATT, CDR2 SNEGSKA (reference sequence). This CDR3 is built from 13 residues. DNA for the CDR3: TGCAGTGCTAGGGGGGCTACGAACACTGAAGCTTTCTTT. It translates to CSARGATNTEAFF.

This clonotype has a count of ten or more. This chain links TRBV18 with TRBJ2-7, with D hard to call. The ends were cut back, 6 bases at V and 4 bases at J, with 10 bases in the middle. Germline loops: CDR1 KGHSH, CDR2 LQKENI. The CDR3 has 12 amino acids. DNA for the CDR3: TGTGCCAGCTCCATGAGCGCTTACGAGCAGTACTTC. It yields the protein CASSMSAYEQYF.

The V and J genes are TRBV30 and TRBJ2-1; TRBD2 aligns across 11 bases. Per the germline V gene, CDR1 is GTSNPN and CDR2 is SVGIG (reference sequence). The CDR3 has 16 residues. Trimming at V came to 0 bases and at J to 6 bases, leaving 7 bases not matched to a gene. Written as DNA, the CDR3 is TGTGCCTGGAGTGTCCTACTAGCGGGGGTCTTCAATGAGCAGTTCTTC. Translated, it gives CAWSVLLAGVFNEQFF.

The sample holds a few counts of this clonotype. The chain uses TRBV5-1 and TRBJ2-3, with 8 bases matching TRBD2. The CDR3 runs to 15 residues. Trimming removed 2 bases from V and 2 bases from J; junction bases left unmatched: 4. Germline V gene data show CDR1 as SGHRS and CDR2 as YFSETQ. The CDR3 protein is CASSFIGRATDTQYF. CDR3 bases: TGCGCCAGCAGCTTTATCGGGAGGGCCACAGATACGCAGTATTTT.

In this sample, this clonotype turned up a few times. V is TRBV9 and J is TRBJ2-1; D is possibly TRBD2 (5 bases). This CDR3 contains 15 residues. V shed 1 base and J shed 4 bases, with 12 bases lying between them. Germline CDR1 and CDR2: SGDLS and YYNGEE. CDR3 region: CASSVWELGYNEQFF. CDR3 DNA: TGTGCCAGCAGCGTATGGGAGCTCGGATACAATGAGCAGTTCTTC.

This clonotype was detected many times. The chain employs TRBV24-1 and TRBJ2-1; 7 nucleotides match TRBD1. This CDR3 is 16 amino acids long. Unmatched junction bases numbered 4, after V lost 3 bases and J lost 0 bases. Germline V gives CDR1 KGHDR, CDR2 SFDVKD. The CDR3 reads CATSDTGTVSYNEQFF. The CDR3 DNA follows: TGTGCCACCAGTGATACCGGGACAGTCTCCTACAATGAGCAGTTCTTC.

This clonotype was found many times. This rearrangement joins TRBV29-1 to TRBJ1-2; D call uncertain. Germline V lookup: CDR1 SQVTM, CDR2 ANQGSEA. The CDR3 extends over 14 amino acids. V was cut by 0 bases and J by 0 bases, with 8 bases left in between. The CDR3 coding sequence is TGCAGCGTTGAAGATGGAGGACCTAACTATGGCTACACCTTC. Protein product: CSVEDGGPNYGYTF.

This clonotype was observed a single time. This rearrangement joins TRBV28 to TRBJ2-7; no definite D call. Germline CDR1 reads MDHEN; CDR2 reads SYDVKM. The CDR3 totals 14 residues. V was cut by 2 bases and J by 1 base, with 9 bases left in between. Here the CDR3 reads CASSLRDVSYEQYF. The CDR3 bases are TGTGCCAGCAGTTTACGAGACGTATCCTACGAGCAGTACTTC.

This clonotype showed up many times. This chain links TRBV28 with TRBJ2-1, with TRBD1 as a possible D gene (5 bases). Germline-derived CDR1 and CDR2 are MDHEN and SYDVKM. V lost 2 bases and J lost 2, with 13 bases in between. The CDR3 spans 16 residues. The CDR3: CASSLVYQGPYNEQFF. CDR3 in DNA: TGTGCCAGCAGTTTAGTCTACCAGGGCCCCTACAATGAGCAGTTCTTC.

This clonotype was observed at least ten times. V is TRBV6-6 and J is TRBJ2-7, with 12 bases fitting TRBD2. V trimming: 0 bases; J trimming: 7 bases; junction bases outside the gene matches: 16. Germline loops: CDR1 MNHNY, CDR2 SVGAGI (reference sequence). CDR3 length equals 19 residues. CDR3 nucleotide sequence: TGTGCCAGCAGTTACTCCTACAAATTGACTAGCGGGAGACTTCTGGAGCAGTACTTC. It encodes CASSYSYKLTSGRLLEQYF.

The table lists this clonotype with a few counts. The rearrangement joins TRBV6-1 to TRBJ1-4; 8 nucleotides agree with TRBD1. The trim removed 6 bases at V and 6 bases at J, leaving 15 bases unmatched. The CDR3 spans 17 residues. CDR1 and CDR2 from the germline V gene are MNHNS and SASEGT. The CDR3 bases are TGTGCCAGCAGGGGGGACAGGTGGGCTAGGTTGGATGAAAAACTGTTTTTT. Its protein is CASRGDRWARLDEKLFF.

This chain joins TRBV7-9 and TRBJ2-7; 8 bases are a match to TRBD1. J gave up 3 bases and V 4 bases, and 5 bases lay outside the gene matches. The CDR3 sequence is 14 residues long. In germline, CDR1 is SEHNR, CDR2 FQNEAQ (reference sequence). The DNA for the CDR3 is TGTGCCAGCAGCTCCCAGGGGGCCTACTACGAGCAGTACTTC. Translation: CASSSQGAYYEQYF.